This entry lists 22 T cell receptor beta chains sequenced from one sample in a study of human T cells and chemical hapten exposure. MiXCR was run by TCRdb on the RACE reads, yielding one entry per CDR3 protein. The repertoire holds over 80,000 distinct CDR3 sequences, with roughly a tenth as singletons. This sample's time point: patch test 3, about 24 weeks after DPC sensitization. Treatment specified: therapeutic diphenylcyclopropenone sensitization with weekly scalp DPC. The sequencing used whole blood, collected in connection with sensitization to the hapten diphenylcyclopropenone (DPC). The receptors here all came from a woman aged 25 to 39 with alopecia areata. Some clones in this sample may be carry-over from other donors' samples.

There are a few counts of this clonotype. V gene TRBV6-1 combines with J gene TRBJ1-5; a weak D match, TRBD1 (6 bases). This CDR3 region has 13 residues. Trimming stripped 7 bases from V and 0 bases from J, with 7 bases between. The germline gives CDR1 MNHNS, CDR2 SASEGT. The CDR3 DNA reads TGTGCCAGCACAGGGGATAGCAATCAGCCCCAGCATTTT. Its translation is CASTGDSNQPQHF.

This clonotype was seen only a few times. The chain links TRBV18 to TRBJ1-1; the D gene is possibly TRBD1 (5 bases). The V and J ends lost 3 bases and 4 bases respectively, with 12 bases between them. The CDR3 sequence is 14 residues long. Germline values: CDR1 KGHSH, CDR2 LQKENI. The CDR3 region is CASSPGTRGTEAFF. The CDR3 nucleotides are TGTGCCAGCTCACCGGGGACGCGGGGCACTGAAGCTTTCTTT.

V gene TRBV4-1 combines with J gene TRBJ2-1; D gene unclear. This CDR3 has 16 residues. With 5 bases removed from V and 0 bases from J, the gap between germline ends came to 14 bases. Germline-derived CDR1 and CDR2 are MGHRA and YSYEKL. The CDR3 loop reads CASSEIGKSSYNEQFF. CDR3 in DNA: TGCGCCAGCAGCGAAATAGGAAAGAGCTCCTACAATGAGCAGTTCTTC.

This clonotype was detected ten times or more. The chain has TRBV7-2 and TRBJ2-1, with D hard to call. Germline V CDR1 and CDR2: SGHTA, FQGNSA. V was trimmed by 7 bases and J by 6 bases, leaving 13 bases between them. The CDR3 runs to 13 residues. This chain's CDR3 is CASTHGPGNEQFF. DNA of the CDR3: TGTGCCAGCACTCACGGGCCTGGCAATGAGCAGTTCTTC.

This clonotype was recorded many times. V gene TRBV29-1 combines with J gene TRBJ1-2; D is possibly TRBD1 (6 bases). Germline V gene lookup returns CDR1 SQVTM and CDR2 ANQGSEA. Trimming took off 5 bases at V and 5 bases at J, with 15 bases between the two ends. The CDR3 loop spans 13 amino acids. The CDR3 sequence: CSVRIGGAYGYTF. The CDR3 nucleotides read TGCAGCGTTCGTATAGGGGGGGCTTATGGCTACACCTTC.

This clonotype was seen many times. The rearrangement joins TRBV20-1 to TRBJ2-7, with TRBD1 matching 9 bases. The trim removed 6 bases at V and 0 bases at J, leaving 6 bases unmatched. Germline CDR1 DFQATT, CDR2 SNEGSKA (reference sequence). There are 14 residues in the CDR3. CDR3 sequence: CSATGTGSSYEQYF. CDR3 DNA: TGCAGTGCGACCGGGACAGGGAGCTCCTACGAGCAGTACTTC.

V gene TRBV7-2 combines with J gene TRBJ2-7; 11 nucleotides line up with TRBD1. The CDR3 length is 14 residues. CDR1 SGHTA and CDR2 FQGNSA come from the germline V gene. After removal of 5 bases from V and 5 bases from J, the junction contained 5 bases not matched to a gene. DNA of the CDR3: TGTGCCAGCAGCACGTGGACAGGGGGCAACGAGCAGTACTTC. It codes for CASSTWTGGNEQYF.

This chain joins TRBV4-2 and TRBJ1-4; D is possibly TRBD1 (6 bases). Germline CDR1 and CDR2: LGHNA and YNFKEQ. The CDR3 has 17 amino acids. Trimming took off 0 bases at V and 7 bases at J, with 18 bases between the two ends. CDR3 DNA: TGTGCCAGCAGCCAAGATAGAGGAGGGGGGATTGGTGAAAAACTGTTTTTT. As protein: CASSQDRGGGIGEKLFF.

Many counts were recorded for this clonotype. The V gene is TRBV30, the J gene TRBJ1-1; a possible D gene is TRBD1 (6 bases). The germline V gene encodes CDR1 GTSNPN and CDR2 SVGIG (reference sequence). Trimming left V 0 bases short and J 4 bases short, with 12 bases between. The CDR3 is made up of 14 amino acids. The CDR3: CAWSVRGRGTEAFF. DNA of the CDR3: TGTGCCTGGAGTGTACGGGGGCGGGGCACTGAAGCTTTCTTT.

The V call is TRBV4-2, the J call TRBJ1-1, with 8 nucleotides matching TRBD1. From germline, CDR1 is LGHNA and CDR2 YNFKEQ. V trimming: 1 base; J trimming: 4 bases; junction bases outside the gene matches: 5. This CDR3 is 15 amino acids long. In nucleotides, the CDR3 is TGTGCCAGCAGCCAAGGACAGGACAGGGCCACTGAAGCTTTCTTT. Its translation: CASSQGQDRATEAFF.

This clonotype was detected ten times or more. This chain uses TRBV27 with TRBJ1-1, with a possible D match to TRBD1 (5 bases). The CDR3 runs 13 residues. Per the germline V gene, CDR1 is MNHEY and CDR2 is SMNVEV (reference sequence). V gave up 4 bases and J gave up 1 base, with 7 bases separating them. As DNA, the CDR3 is TGTGCCAGCAGTTGGGGCGGGAACACTGAAGCTTTCTTT. It yields the protein CASSWGGNTEAFF.

This clonotype has at least ten counts. CDR3: CASRTGPQPQHF. CDR3 DNA: TGTGCCAGTAGAACAGGGCCCCAGCCCCAGCATTTT. This sequence joins TRBV28 and TRBJ1-5, with TRBD1 as a possible D gene (6 bases). V was shortened by 9 bases and J by 7 bases, with 13 bases between the two germline ends. This CDR3 is built from 12 residues. Germline-derived CDR1 and CDR2 are MDHEN and SYDVKM.

This clonotype occurred many times. This rearrangement joins TRBV9 to TRBJ2-7, with unresolved D. Germline V gene data show CDR1 as SGDLS and CDR2 as YYNGEE. The CDR3 runs 15 residues. V shed 0 bases and J shed 0 bases, with 10 bases lying between them. The chain's CDR3 is CASSVGQISSYEQYF. CDR3 sequence (DNA): TGTGCCAGCAGCGTAGGACAAATTAGCTCCTACGAGCAGTACTTC.

At least ten counts were recorded for this clonotype. This sequence joins TRBV27 and TRBJ1-4, with D perhaps matching TRBD1 (6 bases). The CDR3 covers 15 residues. V was cut by 6 bases and J by 1 base, with 12 bases left in between. Germline values: CDR1 MNHEY, CDR2 SMNVEV (reference sequence). This CDR3 reads CASRYQGLTNEKLFF. DNA for the CDR3: TGTGCCAGCAGATATCAGGGGTTAACTAATGAAAAACTGTTTTTT.

This clonotype has a count of ten or more. The chain uses TRBV28 and TRBJ1-1; no definite D call. Deletions cut 10 bases from V and 2 bases from J, with 11 bases between. The V gene's germline CDR1 is MDHEN and CDR2 SYDVKM. The CDR3 consists of 12 residues. The CDR3 spells CAIGIPNTEAFF. DNA of the CDR3: TGTGCCATCGGGATACCCAACACTGAAGCTTTCTTT.

The chain uses TRBV20-1 and TRBJ2-3; D remains unclear. CDR1 and CDR2 (germline): DFQATT, SNEGSKA (reference sequence). This CDR3 region has 13 residues. Trimming took off 4 bases at V and 1 base at J, with 9 bases between the two ends. This CDR3 is CSAILTGTDTQYF. CDR3 DNA: TGCAGTGCTATCTTGACTGGCACAGATACGCAGTATTTT.

This clonotype was recorded many times. The chain uses TRBV2 and TRBJ2-7; tentative D call: TRBD2 (6 bases). Germline lookup yields CDR1 SNHLY and CDR2 FYNNEI. The CDR3 sequence is 13 residues long. The V gene lost 1 base and the J gene lost 5 bases, with 9 bases spanning the gap. This chain's CDR3 is CASSEVDYNEQYF. CDR3 DNA sequence: TGTGCCAGCAGTGAAGTGGACTACAACGAGCAGTACTTC.

This chain connects TRBV7-2 to TRBJ2-2; 8 bases line up with TRBD2. V lost 2 bases and J lost 5; bases outside the gene matches: 7. This CDR3 comprises 16 residues. The germline V gene encodes CDR1 SGHTA and CDR2 FQGNSA. The CDR3 DNA sequence: TGTGCCAGCAGCTTATTTCCTAGCGGGCTGACCGGGGAGCTGTTTTTT. Translation: CASSLFPSGLTGELFF.

The V call is TRBV19, the J call TRBJ1-2, with a weak D call TRBD1 (6 bases). The CDR3 runs to 14 residues. The ends were cut back, 4 bases at V and 8 bases at J, with 17 bases in the middle. Germline V lookup: CDR1 LNHDA, CDR2 SQIVND (reference sequence). Here the CDR3 DNA reads TGTGCCAGTAGTAGAGAAGACAGGTTGGGAGGCTACACCTTC. It is translated as CASSREDRLGGYTF. The variable domain in full, with the rest retrieved from reference TRBV19 and TRBJ1-2, is DGGITQSPKYLFRKEGQNVTLSCEQNLNHDAMYWYRQDPGQGLRLIYYSQIVNDFQKGDIAEGYSVSREKKESFPLTVTSAQKNPTAFYLCASSREDRLGGYTFGSGTRLTVV.

This clonotype was seen repeatedly, ten times or more. The genes are TRBV6-6 and TRBJ1-3; possibly TRBD1 for D (6 bases). V was cut by 6 bases and J by 1 base, with 13 bases left in between. The CDR3 runs 15 residues. Per the germline V gene, CDR1 is MNHNY and CDR2 is SVGAGI (reference sequence). CDR3 loop: CASRRQVQSGNTIYF. CDR3 in DNA: TGTGCCAGCAGACGACAGGTTCAATCTGGAAACACCATATATTTT.

This clonotype was counted only a few times. The chain recombines TRBV9 with TRBJ1-6; D is unresolved. Germline V gene data show CDR1 as SGDLS and CDR2 as YYNGEE. CDR3 length: 14 amino acids. V lost 1 base and J 7 bases, leaving 9 bases between the germline ends. CDR3 in amino acids: CASSVRELNSPLHF. The CDR3 DNA reads as TGTGCCAGCAGCGTACGGGAGTTAAATTCACCCCTCCACTTT.

The genes are TRBV15 and TRBJ1-6; D is unresolved. V was trimmed by 8 bases and J by 0 bases, leaving 20 bases between them. Per germline, CDR1 LNHNV and CDR2 YYDKDF (reference sequence). This CDR3 has 18 amino acids. The CDR3 nucleotides read TGTGCCACCGCCACTTCGGGAGGAAGCAGCTCCTATAATTCACCCCTCCACTTT. As protein: CATATSGGSSSYNSPLHF.